These 31 T cell receptor beta chains were all obtained from the same sample, sequenced in a study of T-cell memory formation after mild COVID-19. TCRdb independently ran MiXCR on the 5' RACE reads; one entry per CDR3 protein. This sample has about 430,000 distinct CDR3 sequences, with less than 25% found just once. The sequencing input was PBMCs or a T cell subset sorted from them (not recorded which). Source of these receptors: an adult woman who had mild COVID-19 (a few samples of this study predate the infection). Cell type and time point are not known.

The V and J genes are TRBV5-6 and TRBJ1-2; D gene uncertain. Trimming removed 2 bases from V and 7 bases from J, with 9 bases in between. CDR1 is SGHDT, CDR2 YYEEEE, per germline. The CDR3 loop spans 12 amino acids. The CDR3 nucleotides read TGTGCCAGCAGCTTTAGTCCAGTTGGCTACACCTTC. Protein product: CASSFSPVGYTF.

The chain couples TRBV24-1 to TRBJ2-1; D uncertain. V lost 5 bases and J 6 bases, leaving 10 bases between the germline ends. The CDR3 contains 13 residues. From germline, CDR1 is KGHDR and CDR2 SFDVKD. In DNA, the CDR3 is TGTGCCACCAGTGGGGGTCCCCTCAATGAGCAGTTCTTC. It yields the protein CATSGGPLNEQFF.

The chain couples TRBV5-6 to TRBJ2-2; possibly TRBD2 for D (5 bases). V lost 0 bases and J lost 7, with 13 bases in between. The CDR3 consists of 15 residues. The germline CDR1 and CDR2 sequences are SGHDT and YYEEEE. The CDR3 nucleotides are TGTGCCAGCAGCTTGGGGCCACCTCGGGGCGGGGAGCTGTTTTTT. It encodes CASSLGPPRGGELFF.

The table lists this clonotype with many counts. The rearrangement joins TRBV7-3 to TRBJ2-3; D ambiguous. V shed 4 bases and J shed 5 bases, with 10 bases lying between them. The germline CDR1 and CDR2 sequences are SGHTA and FQGTGA. CDR3 length: 13 amino acids. The CDR3 sequence: CASSYVVEDTQYF. The CDR3 bases are TGTGCCAGCAGCTACGTTGTTGAAGATACGCAGTATTTT.

This clonotype has a handful of counts. V gene TRBV4-1 combines with J gene TRBJ1-5; D ambiguous. The V end lost 0 bases, the J end lost 6 bases, and 6 bases lay between the germline ends. Germline lookup yields CDR1 MGHRA and CDR2 YSYEKL. This CDR3 region has 13 residues. The CDR3 loop is CASSQDSGQPQHF. The CDR3 DNA reads TGCGCCAGCAGCCAAGATAGCGGTCAGCCCCAGCATTTT.

This clonotype has only a few counts. The chain employs TRBV11-3 and TRBJ2-5; a possible D gene is TRBD1 (6 bases). V was clipped by 2 bases and J by 1 base, with 20 bases between them. The V gene's germline CDR1 is SGHNT and CDR2 YENEEA. The CDR3 has 18 residues. The CDR3 region is CASSLSFSGQNFQETQYF. Here the CDR3 DNA reads TGTGCCAGCAGCTTATCATTTTCTGGACAGAATTTCCAAGAGACCCAGTACTTC.

The chain is built from TRBV5-1 and TRBJ2-5; TRBD2 is a possible D gene (5 bases). The CDR3 covers 13 residues. The V end lost 4 bases, the J end lost 4 bases, and 11 bases lay between the germline ends. Germline V lookup: CDR1 SGHRS, CDR2 YFSETQ. CDR3 amino acids: CASSPGEGETQYF. CDR3 DNA: TGCGCCAGCAGCCCCGGAGAGGGAGAGACCCAGTACTTC. Full variable domain (rest looked up from reference TRBV5-1 and TRBJ2-5): KAGVTQTPRYLIKTRGQQVTLSCSPISGHRSVSWYQQTPGQGLQFLFEYFSETQRNKGNFPGRFSGRQFSNSRSEMNVSTLELGDSALYLCASSPGEGETQYFGPGTRLLVL.

This clonotype showed up just a few times. The gene calls are TRBV5-1 and TRBJ2-2, with a possible D match to TRBD1 (6 bases). Looked up from germline, CDR1 is SGHRS and CDR2 is YFSETQ. Trimming took 6 bases from V and 5 from J, leaving 20 bases between them. CDR3 length equals 16 residues. The DNA for the CDR3 is TGCGCCAGCACCCCGAACTCACAGGGTTCAACCGGGGAGCTGTTTTTT. Translated: CASTPNSQGSTGELFF.

This clonotype was recorded a few times. The rearrangement joins TRBV7-9 to TRBJ1-1; no clear D gene. CDR1 SEHNR and CDR2 FQNEAQ come from the germline V gene (reference sequence). Trimming left V 6 bases short and J 1 base short, with 12 bases between. The CDR3 is 14 residues long. The CDR3 protein is CASRPLAGNTEAFF. The CDR3 DNA follows: TGTGCCAGCAGACCCCTCGCTGGGAACACTGAAGCTTTCTTT.

This chain links TRBV5-1 with TRBJ1-5; D uncertain. The V and J ends lost 0 bases and 3 bases respectively, with 19 bases between them. Per germline, CDR1 SGHRS and CDR2 YFSETQ. The CDR3 is made up of 18 amino acids. The CDR3 is CASSLVIRRSRHNQPQHF. In nucleotides, the CDR3 is TGCGCCAGCAGCTTGGTCATAAGGCGGAGCCGGCACAATCAGCCCCAGCATTTT.

A few counts support this clonotype. The gene calls are TRBV6-5 and TRBJ1-2; D is unclear. The CDR3 covers 12 residues. The V and J ends lost 6 bases and 8 bases respectively, with 13 bases between them. Germline CDR1 reads MNHEY; CDR2 reads SVGAGI. In DNA, the CDR3 is TGTGCCAGCAGGGACTCTACCGCGGGCTACACCTTC. Encoded protein: CASRDSTAGYTF.

This clonotype was detected a few times. The rearrangement joins TRBV6-6 to TRBJ1-1; D gene unclear. Trimming left V 8 bases short and J 13 bases short, with 26 bases between. Germline V gene data show CDR1 as MNHNY and CDR2 as SVGAGI (reference sequence). CDR3 size: 14 residues. CDR3 bases: TGTGCCAGCCAGCTTCAGGCAAACCCGTTACAGCGTTTCTTT. This gives the protein CASQLQANPLQRFF.

This sequence joins TRBV5-4 and TRBJ2-3; 8 nucleotides align to TRBD2. Per germline, CDR1 SGHNT and CDR2 YYREEE (reference sequence). The CDR3 is 16 residues long. The ends lost 4 bases at V and 0 bases at J; junction bases unmatched: 7. The CDR3 spells CASSTKREPSTDTQYF. The CDR3 bases are TGTGCCAGCAGCACCAAGCGGGAGCCGAGCACAGATACGCAGTATTTT.

The chain has TRBV20-1 and TRBJ2-7, with 8 bases lining up with TRBD2. Germline values: CDR1 DFQATT, CDR2 SNEGSKA (reference sequence). Trimming at V came to 3 bases and at J to 2 bases, leaving 6 bases not matched to a gene. The CDR3 is 14 amino acids. This CDR3 reads CSARVEREPYEQYF. CDR3 DNA sequence: TGCAGTGCTAGGGTGGAGCGGGAGCCCTACGAGCAGTACTTC.

This sequence joins TRBV6-6 and TRBJ2-5, with D tentatively TRBD1 or TRBD2 (5 bases each). Germline values: CDR1 MNHNY, CDR2 SVGAGI (reference sequence). The CDR3 spans 15 residues. V was clipped by 1 base and J by 5 bases, with 14 bases between them. The CDR3 protein is CASSYWGKGLETQYF. The DNA of the CDR3 is TGTGCCAGCAGTTACTGGGGGAAAGGGTTGGAGACCCAGTACTTC.

In this sample, this clonotype turned up many times. CDR3 residues: CASRFSNGPLHF. The CDR3 region has the DNA TGTGCCAGCAGGTTCTCGAACGGACCCCTCCACTTT. The chain couples TRBV27 to TRBJ1-6; D gene ambiguous. V was cut by 6 bases and J by 12 bases, with 12 bases left in between. This CDR3 comprises 12 residues. Germline V gives CDR1 MNHEY, CDR2 SMNVEV (reference sequence).

This clonotype was observed a handful of times. The chain has TRBV27 and TRBJ1-2, with a tentative D call TRBD1 (6 bases). V lost 2 bases, J lost 2 bases, and 12 bases lay in between. Per the germline V gene, CDR1 is MNHEY and CDR2 is SMNVEV (reference sequence). CDR3 length equals 15 residues. CDR3 DNA: TGTGCCAGCAGTTTAAAGGGAAGGGGGAACTATGGCTACACCTTC. Protein: CASSLKGRGNYGYTF.

This clonotype was seen more than once but under ten times. The gene calls are TRBV21-1 and TRBJ1-4. TRBV21-1 is shown as a pseudogene. The CDR3 runs 16 residues. CDR3 bases: TGTGCCAGCAGCAAAGACCAGACTGCAACTAATGAAAAACTGTTTTTT. Protein sequence: CASSKDQTATNEKLFF.

J is TRBJ1-5 and V is TRBV6-6; perhaps TRBD1 as D (5 bases). Trimming stripped 6 bases from V and 4 bases from J, with 19 bases between. The CDR3 has 16 residues. Germline CDR1 is MNHNY and CDR2 is SVGAGI (reference sequence). The CDR3 bases are TGTGCCAGCAGACCCGGCGGGGGGAAAACTAATCAGCCCCAGCATTTT. Residues: CASRPGGGKTNQPQHF.

The chain links TRBV3-1 to TRBJ2-2, with D perhaps matching TRBD1 or TRBD2 (6 bases each). CDR1 LGHDT and CDR2 YNNKEL come from the germline V gene (reference sequence). The CDR3 has 14 residues. Trimming removed 4 bases from V and 7 bases from J, with 13 bases in between. The CDR3 region is CASSPLRGLGELFF. The CDR3 DNA reads as TGTGCCAGCAGCCCCCTCCGGGGGCTCGGGGAGCTGTTTTTT.

This clonotype was recorded a few times. The chain combines TRBV4-2 with TRBJ2-1, with 8 bases lining up with TRBD1. The ends lost 1 base at V and 2 bases at J; junction bases unmatched: 10. The CDR3 is 18 amino acids. From germline, CDR1 is LGHNA and CDR2 YNFKEQ. CDR3 bases: TGTGCCAGCAGCCAAGGATCGCCCCCAGGGGGCGCCTACAATGAGCAGTTCTTC. Translated, it gives CASSQGSPPGGAYNEQFF.

The chain is built from TRBV12-3 or TRBV12-4 and TRBJ2-2; 7 bases are shared with TRBD2. CDR3 length: 16 amino acids. The V and J ends lost 6 bases and 1 base, in that order; junction bases with no gene match: 8. Written as DNA, the CDR3 is TGTGCCAGCAGCACCCCGGGCGGGGGGAACACCGGGGAGCTGTTTTTT. It yields the protein CASSTPGGGNTGELFF.

The chain links TRBV28 to TRBJ1-5; no reliable D call. Per germline, CDR1 MDHEN and CDR2 SYDVKM. CDR3 length equals 14 residues. Trimming stripped 3 bases from V and 6 bases from J, with 12 bases between. The CDR3 protein is CASSFNGASQPQHF. The CDR3 nucleotides read TGTGCCAGCAGTTTCAACGGAGCAAGTCAGCCCCAGCATTTT.

This rearrangement joins TRBV5-1 to TRBJ2-1, with 10 bases aligning to TRBD2. This CDR3 has 17 amino acids. Germline V CDR1 and CDR2: SGHRS, YFSETQ. Trimming at V came to 0 bases and at J to 16 bases, leaving 19 bases not matched to a gene. This chain's CDR3 is CASSLVSGGAGYNERFF. CDR3 in DNA: TGCGCCAGCAGCTTGGTCAGCGGGGGGGCCGGATACAATGAGCGTTTCTTC.

This chain links TRBV29-1 with TRBJ2-3; 8 nucleotides match TRBD2. This CDR3 contains 20 residues. Unmatched junction bases numbered 19, after V lost 2 bases and J lost 0 bases. Germline lookup yields CDR1 SQVTM and CDR2 ANQGSEA. The CDR3 DNA follows: TGCAGCGTTGAAAAACTAAGACTAGCGCGAACCCCGTCTAGCACAGATACGCAGTATTTT. As protein: CSVEKLRLARTPSSTDTQYF.

This clonotype was observed a handful of times. The rearrangement joins TRBV5-1 to TRBJ2-2, with 9 bases aligning to TRBD1. Trimming at V came to 3 bases and at J to 7 bases, leaving 10 bases not matched to a gene. Germline values: CDR1 SGHRS, CDR2 YFSETQ. The CDR3 consists of 16 residues. CDR3 amino acids: CASSSGQGRMNGELFF. For the CDR3, the DNA is TGCGCCAGCAGCTCAGGACAGGGGAGGATGAACGGGGAGCTGTTTTTT.

The chain links TRBV29-1 to TRBJ2-7; 9 bases are shared with TRBD1. The ends lost 4 bases at V and 2 bases at J; junction bases unmatched: 6. This CDR3 has 14 residues. Germline CDR1 reads SQVTM; CDR2 reads ANQGSEA. CDR3 nucleotides: TGCAGCGTTGTTCCCGGGACAGGGACCTACGAGCAGTACTTC. Protein: CSVVPGTGTYEQYF.

This clonotype showed up just a few times. The chain links TRBV29-1 to TRBJ2-7, with TRBD2 as a possible D gene (5 bases). CDR3 length: 12 residues. Trimming took 6 bases from V and 2 from J, leaving 11 bases between them. Germline V gives CDR1 SQVTM, CDR2 ANQGSEA. CDR3 nucleotide sequence: TGCAGCGTCGAGGACGGGACCTACGAGCAGTACTTC. Translated, it gives CSVEDGTYEQYF.

The gene calls are TRBV5-1 and TRBJ2-3, with D unresolved. This CDR3 comprises 14 residues. Per germline, CDR1 SGHRS and CDR2 YFSETQ. V was cut by 5 bases and J by 0 bases, with 10 bases left in between. CDR3: CASREQASTDTQYF. The CDR3 DNA reads TGCGCCAGCAGAGAGCAGGCGAGCACAGATACGCAGTATTTT.

This rearrangement joins TRBV30 to TRBJ2-7, with D possibly being TRBD2 (5 bases). Trimming stripped 3 bases from V and 0 bases from J, with 9 bases between. Germline V gene lookup returns CDR1 GTSNPN and CDR2 SVGIG (reference sequence). CDR3 length equals 13 residues. The CDR3 reads CAWSAGRSYEQYF. Here the CDR3 DNA reads TGTGCCTGGAGCGCGGGCCGCTCCTACGAGCAGTACTTC.

The chain recombines TRBV4-2 with TRBJ1-1; maybe TRBD1 (5 bases). Germline CDR1 LGHNA, CDR2 YNFKEQ. V was trimmed by 6 bases and J by 4 bases, leaving 24 bases between them. The CDR3 runs 17 residues. The CDR3 bases are TGTGCCAGCAGTCCTGAGATCCAGGGACCTCGTAGCACTGAAGCTTTCTTT. Translated, it gives CASSPEIQGPRSTEAFF.